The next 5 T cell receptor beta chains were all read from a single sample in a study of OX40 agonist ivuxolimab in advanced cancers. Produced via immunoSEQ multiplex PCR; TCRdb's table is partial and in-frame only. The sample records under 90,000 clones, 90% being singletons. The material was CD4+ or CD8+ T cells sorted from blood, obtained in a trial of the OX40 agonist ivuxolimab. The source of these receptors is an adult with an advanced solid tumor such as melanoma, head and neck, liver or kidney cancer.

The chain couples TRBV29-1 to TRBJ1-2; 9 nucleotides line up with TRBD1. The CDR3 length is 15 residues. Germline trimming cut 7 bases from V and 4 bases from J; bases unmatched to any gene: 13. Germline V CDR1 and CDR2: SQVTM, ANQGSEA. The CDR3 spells CSARGYRGQSYGYTF. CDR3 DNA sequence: TGCAGCGCCCGTGGATACAGGGGGCAGAGCTATGGCTACACCTTC. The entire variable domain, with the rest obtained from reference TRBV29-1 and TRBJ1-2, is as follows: SAVISQKPSRDICQRGTSLTIQCQVDSQVTMMFWYRQQPGQSLTLIATANQGSEATYESGFVIDKFPISRPNLTFSTLTVSNMSPEDSSIYLCSARGYRGQSYGYTFGSGTRLTVV.

The chain's CDR3 is CASIDTGGVNGYTF. CDR3 in DNA: TGTGCCAGCATCGACACAGGGGGGGTAAATGGCTACACCTTC. The chain links TRBV28 to TRBJ1-2; TRBD1 agrees at 8 bases. CDR3 size: 14 residues. Germline V lookup: CDR1 MDHEN, CDR2 SYDVKM. After removal of 7 bases from V and 6 bases from J, the junction contained 10 bases not matched to a gene.

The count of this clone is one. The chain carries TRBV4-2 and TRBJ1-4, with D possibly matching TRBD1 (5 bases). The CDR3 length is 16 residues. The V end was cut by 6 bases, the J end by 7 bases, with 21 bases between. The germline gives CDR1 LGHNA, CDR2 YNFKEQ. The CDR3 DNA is TGTGCCAGCAGTCTCTCCGGAGGGGCAGAGCGTGAAAAACTGTTTTTT. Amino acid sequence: CASSLSGGAEREKLFF.

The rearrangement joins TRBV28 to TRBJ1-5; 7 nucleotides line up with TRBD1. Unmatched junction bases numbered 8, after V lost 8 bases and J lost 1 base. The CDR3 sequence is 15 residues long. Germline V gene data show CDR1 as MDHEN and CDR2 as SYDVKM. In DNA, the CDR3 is TGTGCCAGCGAACGAGGGGGCGCGAGCAATCAGCCCCAGCATTTT. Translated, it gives CASERGGASNQPQHF.

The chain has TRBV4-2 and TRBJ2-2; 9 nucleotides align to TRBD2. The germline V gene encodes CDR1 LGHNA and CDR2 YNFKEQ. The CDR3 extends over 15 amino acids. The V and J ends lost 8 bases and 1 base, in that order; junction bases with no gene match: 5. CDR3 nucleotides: TGTGCCAGCGGATTTAGCGGGGGGAACACCGGGGAGCTGTTTTTT. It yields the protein CASGFSGGNTGELFF.